The TCR beta chain described here comes from a study of blood T cell repertoires in COVID-19. Study background: PBMCs, B-cell-depleted T cells, or T cells provided the cDNA or gDNA that made up the material.

V shed 7 bases, J shed 5 bases, and the junction held 4 bases outside the gene matches. CDR3 length: 12 amino acids. CDR1 and CDR2 (germline): SNHLY, FYNNEI. As originally analysed: Reference gene primer amplification in the assay estimated nucleated cell counts. Some clones are missing from TCRdb's copy, which holds only in-frame ones; the method was immunoSEQ multiplex PCR. V and J calls and clone size come straight from that table; D and trimming were deduced from the DNA. The profile shows roughly 700,000 clones, 85% to 90% of them singletons. The chain couples TRBV2 to TRBJ1-2; 7 bases fit TRBD1. The clonotype was recovered from a woman aged 18-29 years with acute or convalescent COVID-19. Sequenced sample: peripheral blood. The CDR3 sequence is CASNQGQYGYTF. In nucleotides, the CDR3 is TGTGCCAGCAACCAGGGACAGTATGGCTACACCTTC.